What follows describes a single T cell receptor (beta chain). The data derive from a study of cytomegalovirus exposure and HLA in healthy donors. CDR3 length: 15 amino acids. V was shortened by 1 base and J by 6 bases, with 16 bases between the two germline ends. The germline CDR1 and CDR2 sequences are SGHTA and FQGTGA. Both 60 Vbeta primers and 13 Jbeta primers went into the PCR. Repertoires were generated with immunoSEQ multiplex PCR, while TCRdb's copy carries only in-frame clones and drops some. The data show 150,000 to 200,000 clones, with approximately 59% seen just once and less than 3% held by the top ten.

The sample consisted of PBMCs. The genes are TRBV7-3 and TRBJ2-7; D perhaps matches TRBD1 (9 bases). This sequence originates from a man aged 40-50 years in good health and CMV-seronegative. Here the CDR3 DNA reads TGTGCCAGCAGCTTAATAGCGGGACAGGGAGGCGAGCAGTACTTC. Translated: CASSLIAGQGGEQYF.